A single sample is the source of the 15 T cell receptor beta chains below, sequenced in a study of blood T cells in healthy people across ages. A J-beta primer mix and a sample-barcoded 5' primer were used in a second PCR of about 7 to 12 cycles. TCRdb re-called the 5' RACE reads with MiXCR, one entry per CDR3 protein. This sample has fewer than 1.5 million distinct CDR3 sequences, with 35% to 45% found just once. Sequencing was done on a sample of blood. These receptor sequences come from a woman younger than 30 in good health.

This clonotype was detected a few times. The chain joins TRBV3-1 to TRBJ2-1; 10 positions match TRBD2. The CDR3 consists of 15 residues. Trimming at V came to 3 bases and at J to 9 bases, leaving 8 bases not matched to a gene. The V gene's germline CDR1 is LGHDT and CDR2 YNNKEL (reference sequence). The CDR3 nucleotides are TGTGCCAGCAGCCAGAGCGGGAGGGCGGGGAGTGAGCAGTTCTTC. Its protein product is CASSQSGRAGSEQFF.

This clonotype was counted only a few times. J is TRBJ2-3 and V is TRBV7-2, with D possibly TRBD2 on 6 matching bases. Germline V gene sequence: CDR1 SGHTA, CDR2 FQGNSA. There are 15 residues in the CDR3. Trimming stripped 2 bases from V and 1 base from J, with 10 bases between. CDR3 coding DNA: TGTGCCAGCAGCTTACGGGAGTCGGGCACAGATACGCAGTATTTT. Protein product: CASSLRESGTDTQYF.

This clonotype was seen more than once but under ten times. J is TRBJ2-1 and V is TRBV12-3 or TRBV12-4, with D perhaps TRBD2 (6 bases). This CDR3 is built from 13 residues. V was shortened by 7 bases and J by 3 bases, with 10 bases between the two germline ends. CDR3 nucleotide sequence: TGTGCCAGCAACTTGGACTACTACAATGAGCAGTTCTTC. Amino acids: CASNLDYYNEQFF.

The V call is TRBV6-1, the J call TRBJ2-4; the match to TRBD1 covers 8 bases. The J call may be wrong; the DNA end is better matched by TRBJ2-7. Looked up from germline, CDR1 is MNHNS and CDR2 is SASEGT. This CDR3 region has 14 residues. The chain's CDR3 is CASSVDRGNYEQYF. The CDR3 DNA reads TGTGCCAGCAGTGTTGACAGGGGAAACTACGAGCAGTACTTC.

The sample holds a few counts of this clonotype. The chain is built from TRBV7-2 and TRBJ1-2, with a possible D match to TRBD1 (5 bases). Germline CDR1 and CDR2: SGHTA and FQGNSA. The CDR3 is made up of 16 amino acids. The V gene lost 4 bases and the J gene lost 1 base, with 16 bases spanning the gap. CDR3 loop: CASSSEMGGLNYGYTF. The CDR3 DNA follows: TGTGCCAGCAGCTCAGAGATGGGGGGACTTAACTATGGCTACACCTTC.

A few counts support this clonotype. V and J are TRBV21-1 and TRBJ2-7; no check of the table's D call, TRBD2, against the DNA was made. TRBV21-1 is shown as a pseudogene. CDR3 size: 16 residues. The CDR3 here is CASSKGLGRAGYEQYF. In nucleotides, the CDR3 is TGTGCCAGCAGCAAAGGGTTGGGGAGGGCAGGCTACGAGCAGTACTTC.

This clonotype was counted once. The J gene is TRBJ2-3, the V gene TRBV7-2; D remains ambiguous. The V end was cut by 2 bases, the J end by 3 bases, with 12 bases between. In germline, CDR1 is SGHTA, CDR2 FQGNSA. This CDR3 spans 15 amino acids. The CDR3 here is CASSLSSSPTDTQYF. The CDR3 DNA sequence: TGTGCCAGCAGCTTATCGAGCAGCCCAACAGATACGCAGTATTTT.

This chain connects TRBV20-1 to TRBJ1-4, with D uncertain. The CDR3 loop spans 15 amino acids. With 1 base removed from V and 3 bases from J, the gap between germline ends came to 12 bases. Germline V lookup: CDR1 DFQATT, CDR2 SNEGSKA (reference sequence). CDR3 region: CSARGGGNANEKLFF. The CDR3 DNA is TGCAGTGCTAGAGGTGGAGGGAATGCTAATGAAAAACTGTTTTTT.

V and J are TRBV29-1 and TRBJ2-2; 9 bases agree with TRBD1. The germline V gene has CDR1 SQVTM and CDR2 ANQGSEA. This CDR3 has 14 amino acids. The CDR3 is CTGYLDRGTGELFF. CDR3 bases: TGCACCGGATACCTGGACAGGGGAACCGGGGAGCTGTTTTTT.

J is TRBJ1-2 and V is TRBV27; no firm D call. Germline V gives CDR1 MNHEY, CDR2 SMNVEV (reference sequence). V lost 0 bases, J lost 1 base, and 12 bases lay in between. The CDR3 length is 16 residues. The DNA of the CDR3 is TGTGCCAGCAGTTTATCGCCCTGGTCTGATAACTATGGCTACACCTTC. It translates to CASSLSPWSDNYGYTF.

The chain employs TRBV20-1 and TRBJ2-7; D remains ambiguous. The CDR3 is 14 amino acids. The V gene lost 1 base and the J gene lost 0 bases, with 10 bases spanning the gap. The germline gives CDR1 DFQATT, CDR2 SNEGSKA (reference sequence). This CDR3 reads CSARGRLSSYEQYF. DNA of the CDR3: TGCAGTGCTAGAGGCCGTCTGAGCTCCTACGAGCAGTACTTC.

The rearrangement links TRBV18 to TRBJ2-4; D might be TRBD2 (5 bases). Matching the DNA end better, TRBJ2-7 makes the J call doubtful. The CDR3 contains 13 residues. Germline CDR1 is KGHSH and CDR2 is LQKENI. This chain's CDR3 is CASSSERVNEQYF. CDR3 bases: TGTGCCAGCTCATCCGAGAGGGTCAACGAGCAGTACTTC.

The genes are TRBV3-1 and TRBJ2-1; D remains ambiguous. The end of the DNA fits TRBJ2-7 better, so the J call may be wrong. The CDR3 has 16 residues. Germline V CDR1 and CDR2: LGHDT, YNNKEL (reference sequence). The CDR3 sequence: CASSQEVSVNLYEQYF. The DNA for the CDR3 is TGTGCCAGCAGCCAAGAGGTTTCGGTAAACCTCTACGAGCAGTACTTC.

The chain has TRBV14 and TRBJ2-1; D remains ambiguous. Gene TRBJ2-7 matches the end of the DNA better, so the J call may be wrong. The CDR3 extends over 13 amino acids. The germline V gene encodes CDR1 SGHDN and CDR2 FVKESK. Here the CDR3 reads CASSQNLGWEQYF. The CDR3 DNA is TGTGCCAGCAGCCAAAACCTCGGTTGGGAGCAGTACTTC.

This clonotype occurred once. V gene TRBV7-3 combines with J gene TRBJ2-1; D is ambiguous. Germline V gene lookup returns CDR1 SGHTA and CDR2 FQGTGA. Trimming cost V 5 bases and J 9 bases, with 11 bases left between them. The CDR3 contains 12 residues. CDR3 sequence (DNA): TGTGCCAGCAGCCCTCTAGAGGCTGAGCAGTTCTTC. Its translation is CASSPLEAEQFF. Variable domain in full (rest from reference TRBV7-3 and TRBJ2-1): GAGVSQTPSNKVTEKGKYVELRCDPISGHTALYWYRQSLGQGPEFLIYFQGTGAADDSGLPNDRFFAVRPEGSVSTLKIQRTERGDSAVYLCASSPLEAEQFFGPGTRLTVL.